The TCR beta chain under discussion was sequenced for a study of blood T cell repertoires in COVID-19. Study-level information: Samples of COVID-19 (acute and convalescent) were obtained from the United States, Italy and Spain. The cDNA or gDNA used as material had been derived from T cells, B-cell-depleted T cells, or PBMCs.

The Seattle site enrolled patients during active infection and followed them longitudinally. Trimming cost V 0 bases and J 10 bases; bases outside gene matches: 7. Looked up from germline, CDR1 is MNHNS and CDR2 is SASEGT. The CDR3 is 16 residues long. Methods used by the authors: Amplification from reference gene primers served as the basis for estimated nucleated cell counts. TCRdb's table, derived via immunoSEQ multiplex PCR, lists solely in-frame clones and lacks some. Clonal size and the V and J genes are those of that table, whereas D and trimming came from the DNA. The sample lists around 180,000 clones, 70% to 90% seen once, with 15% to 20% in the top ten.

The J gene is TRBJ1-6, the V gene TRBV6-1; TRBD1 agrees at 9 bases. Sequenced: peripheral blood. The clonotype originates from a person between 65 and 80 years old with COVID-19, enrolled during active disease. The CDR3 DNA sequence: TGTGCCAGCAGTGAAGCCCCCGGACAGGGGCGCTCACCCCTCCACTTT. This codes for CASSEAPGQGRSPLHF.